This T cell receptor beta chain was captured by sequencing in a study of type 1 regulatory T cells (dated by TCRdb to the early 2020s). For context, the study as a whole: The study characterized an in vitro protocol that generated a Tr1-enriched, alloantigen-specific CD4 T cell product named T-allo10. T-allo10 was being evaluated clinically in patients with hematological malignancies who were receiving allogeneic hematopoietic stem cell transplantation. The full study reports these points: Compared with non-Tr1 cells, Tr1 cells had a TCR repertoire that was more restricted, a finding the study read as clonal expansion induced by alloantigen.

As for this clonotype: No antigen is known for it. No qualities accompany the bases; no much larger clone lies one base away.

The sequencer listed for this sample is Illumina MiSeq. In TCRdb, the public reads were trimmed at Q25 with fastp and aligned with MiXCR, with productive beta chains retained. Entries that share a CDR3 protein sequence are merged under the most common genes and DNA. The sample contains tens of thousands of distinct CDR3 sequences, roughly half of them found a single time. The top ten constitute more than 2% of the sample. The CDR3 contains 15 residues, cysteine and phenylalanine counted. Only CDR3 DNA is held: 45 bases, read in frame from base 1. Unmatched junction bases come to 11, with V trimmed by 3 bases and J by 8 bases. The germline V gene specifies KGHDR as CDR1 and SFDVKD as CDR2.

What was sequenced was cultured non-Tr1 T cells, either the whole culture or a sorted T cell fraction (not recorded which). This specimen's cell subset or site label, interpreted: non-Tr1 population from the T-allo10 product. The receptor's source is a human donor in good health. The chain is assembled from TRBV24-1 and TRBJ1-2; the central 7 bases match TRBD1. The CDR3 reads as follows: CATSDTKDRDGGYTF. At the DNA level, the sequence is TGTGCCACCAGTGATACTAAAGACAGGGACGGAGGCTACACCTTC.